Below are 17 T cell receptor beta chains sequenced from a single sample in a study of blood T cell repertoires in COVID-19 (dated by TCRdb to 2020 to 2021). Library construction relied on the immunoSEQ multiplex PCR assay. In its TCRdb copy, this immuneACCESS table keeps in-frame sequences only and misses some clones. Where compared with another copy, unresolved V genes explain less than half of these, and the others have no known cause. This sample is represented by approximately 120,000 clones; 84% of them were singletons. In total, the top ten clones hold 6.6% of the sample. Sequencing was performed on peripheral blood. These receptors were taken from a woman aged 45-65 years with acute or convalescent COVID-19.

This sequence joins TRBV19 and TRBJ2-3, with a possible D match to TRBD1 (6 bases). The CDR3 is 14 residues long. The V gene lost 3 bases and the J gene lost 4 bases, with 11 bases spanning the gap. Germline V gene sequence: CDR1 LNHDA, CDR2 SQIVND (reference sequence). This CDR3 reads CASSIGRGADTQYF. For the CDR3, the DNA is TGTGCCAGTAGTATTGGCAGGGGAGCAGATACGCAGTATTTT.

The chain employs TRBV4-2 and TRBJ2-3; a weak D match, TRBD1 (6 bases). The CDR3 contains 17 residues. V lost 0 bases, J lost 3 bases, and 16 bases lay in between. CDR1 and CDR2 (germline): LGHNA, YNFKEQ. The CDR3 sequence: CASSQEEMDSPTDTQYF. DNA for the CDR3: TGTGCCAGCAGCCAAGAAGAAATGGACAGTCCTACAGATACGCAGTATTTT.

V is TRBV13 and J is TRBJ1-1; D is ambiguous. The germline V and J ends were trimmed by 5 bases and 1 base, with 8 bases remaining between them. The CDR3 totals 13 residues. CDR1 is PRHDT, CDR2 FYEKMQ, per germline (reference sequence). CDR3 sequence reads: CASSPSGNTEAFF. CDR3 coding DNA: TGTGCCAGCAGCCCTTCGGGGAACACTGAAGCTTTCTTT. Variable domain in full (rest from reference TRBV13 and TRBJ1-1): AAGVIQSPRHLIKEKRETATLKCYPIPRHDTVYWYQQGPGQDPQFLISFYEKMQSDKGSIPDRFSAQQFSDYHSELNMSSLELGDSALYFCASSPSGNTEAFFGQGTRLTVV.

In this sample, this clone turned up a few times. The rearrangement links TRBV19 to TRBJ1-4; D is undetermined. The V end was cut by 4 bases, the J end by 4 bases, with 7 bases between. Germline V gives CDR1 LNHDA, CDR2 SQIVND (reference sequence). The CDR3 is 13 residues long. CDR3 nucleotide sequence: TGTGCCAGTAGTAACAGAGATAATGAAAAACTGTTTTTT. Its protein is CASSNRDNEKLFF.

The chain carries TRBV2 and TRBJ2-1, with D possibly TRBD2 on 7 matching bases. This CDR3 is built from 17 residues. CDR1 SNHLY and CDR2 FYNNEI come from the germline V gene. Between the trimmed V and J ends, which lost 6 bases and 9 bases, there was a span of 27 bases. CDR3 in amino acids: CASSSEAGAPQGREQFF. CDR3 bases: TGTGCCAGCAGCTCGGAGGCGGGGGCCCCTCAGGGGCGTGAGCAGTTCTTC. The full variable domain, with the rest looked up from reference TRBV2 and TRBJ2-1, is EPEVTQTPSHQVTQMGQEVILRCVPISNHLYFYWYRQILGQKVEFLVSFYNNEISEKSEIFDDQFSVERPDGSNFTLKIRSTKLEDSAMYFCASSSEAGAPQGREQFFGPGTRLTVL.

J is TRBJ2-3 and V is TRBV29-1; TRBD2 is a possible D gene (7 bases). Germline V CDR1 and CDR2: SQVTM, ANQGSEA. This CDR3 spans 14 amino acids. V lost 4 bases and J lost 7, with 18 bases in between. The CDR3 nucleotides read TGCAGCGTTGTCCCGGGGGGCGGAGGGAATACGCAGTATTTT. This translates into CSVVPGGGGNTQYF.

This CDR3 reads CASSEVWTGGADTQYF. The DNA for the CDR3 is TGTGCCAGCAGTGAAGTATGGACAGGGGGCGCAGATACGCAGTATTTT. This rearrangement joins TRBV6-1 to TRBJ2-3; 11 bases align to TRBD1. V lost 1 base to trimming and J lost 4 bases; unmatched junction nucleotides: 4. CDR1 MNHNS and CDR2 SASEGT come from the germline V gene. The CDR3 is 16 residues long.

Only a few counts were recorded for this clone. The rearrangement uses TRBV1 and TRBJ2-7; the table calls TRBD2, which could not be checked here. TRBV1 is given as a pseudogene. The CDR3 sequence is 15 residues long. The CDR3 DNA is TGCACCAGCAGCCAAGAGGCTAGCGGGGCCTACGAGCAGTACTTC. Its translation: CTSSQEASGAYEQYF.

The rearrangement uses TRBV5-6 and TRBJ2-5, with TRBD2 matching over 7 bases. CDR3 length: 14 amino acids. The V gene end was trimmed by 4 bases and the J gene end by 5 bases; junction bases not matched to a gene: 8. Looked up from germline, CDR1 is SGHDT and CDR2 is YYEEEE. The CDR3 protein is CASSPLGGLETQYF. The CDR3 DNA sequence: TGTGCCAGCAGCCCTCTGGGGGGGTTGGAGACCCAGTACTTC.

This chain links TRBV19 with TRBJ1-1; D call uncertain. Trimming took 3 bases from V and 3 from J, leaving 5 bases between them. The CDR3 has 12 amino acids. Germline V gene lookup returns CDR1 LNHDA and CDR2 SQIVND (reference sequence). CDR3: CASSISYTEAFF. DNA for the CDR3: TGTGCCAGTAGTATCAGTTACACTGAAGCTTTCTTT. The entire variable domain, with the rest obtained from reference TRBV19 and TRBJ1-1, is as follows: DGGITQSPKYLFRKEGQNVTLSCEQNLNHDAMYWYRQDPGQGLRLIYYSQIVNDFQKGDIAEGYSVSREKKESFPLTVTSAQKNPTAFYLCASSISYTEAFFGQGTRLTVV.

This chain connects TRBV2 to TRBJ2-1; TRBD2 aligns across 13 bases. This CDR3 comprises 15 residues. Germline CDR1 reads SNHLY; CDR2 reads FYNNEI. The V and J ends lost 6 bases and 10 bases, in that order; junction bases with no gene match: 9. CDR3 bases: TGTGCCAGCAGCGAGACTAGCGGGGGGTGGAGGGAGCAGTTCTTC. Translating gives CASSETSGGWREQFF.

The chain is built from TRBV9 and TRBJ1-1; 7 nucleotides match TRBD1. V lost 3 bases to trimming and J lost 5 bases; unmatched junction nucleotides: 4. This CDR3 is built from 13 residues. Germline-derived CDR1 and CDR2 are SGDLS and YYNGEE. As DNA, the CDR3 is TGTGCCAGCAGCGCAGGGGGTAAGACTGAAGCTTTCTTT. This codes for CASSAGGKTEAFF.

The V gene is TRBV6-5, the J gene TRBJ1-1, with a weak D call TRBD1 (6 bases). The CDR3 runs to 14 residues. Germline V lookup: CDR1 MNHEY, CDR2 SVGAGI. Trimming stripped 6 bases from V and 0 bases from J, with 11 bases between. The CDR3: CASSLTGLNTEAFF. CDR3 nucleotide sequence: TGTGCCAGCAGCCTGACAGGCCTGAACACTGAAGCTTTCTTT.

The rearrangement joins TRBV28 to TRBJ1-6; no firm D call. Trimming shortened V by 5 bases and J by 7 bases, and 24 bases separated the two germline ends. This CDR3 is 18 amino acids long. CDR1 MDHEN and CDR2 SYDVKM come from the germline V gene. DNA of the CDR3: TGTGCCAGCAGTCCTTCCTGGGCCCGGCGGGGTTCCAATTCACCCCTCCACTTT. Protein sequence: CASSPSWARRGSNSPLHF.

This clone was picked up a small number of times. The V call is TRBV11-2, the J call TRBJ1-2, with 9 positions matching TRBD1. Germline lookup yields CDR1 SGHAT and CDR2 FQNNGV. V was clipped by 3 bases and J by 2 bases; unmatched bases: 7. The CDR3 contains 16 residues. The CDR3 bases are TGTGCCAGCAGCTTTGGGACCGGGACAGGGAACTATGGCTACACCTTC. Its protein product is CASSFGTGTGNYGYTF.

The gene calls are TRBV9 and TRBJ1-6, with TRBD1 identical over 8 bases. The CDR3 has 14 residues. CDR1 is SGDLS, CDR2 YYNGEE, per germline. Trimming at V came to 5 bases and at J to 7 bases, leaving 5 bases not matched to a gene. The CDR3, as DNA: TGTGCCAGCAGAGATGCAGGGGGCAATTCACCCCTCCACTTT. It is translated as CASRDAGGNSPLHF.

V is TRBV27 and J is TRBJ1-6, with 11 bases aligning to TRBD1. The trim removed 2 bases at V and 10 bases at J, leaving 10 bases unmatched. The length of the CDR3 is 17 residues. Germline loops: CDR1 MNHEY, CDR2 SMNVEV (reference sequence). The CDR3 DNA reads TGTGCCAGCAGTTTAATTATCGGACAGGGGGCCGGATCACCCCTCCACTTT. This translates into CASSLIIGQGAGSPLHF.